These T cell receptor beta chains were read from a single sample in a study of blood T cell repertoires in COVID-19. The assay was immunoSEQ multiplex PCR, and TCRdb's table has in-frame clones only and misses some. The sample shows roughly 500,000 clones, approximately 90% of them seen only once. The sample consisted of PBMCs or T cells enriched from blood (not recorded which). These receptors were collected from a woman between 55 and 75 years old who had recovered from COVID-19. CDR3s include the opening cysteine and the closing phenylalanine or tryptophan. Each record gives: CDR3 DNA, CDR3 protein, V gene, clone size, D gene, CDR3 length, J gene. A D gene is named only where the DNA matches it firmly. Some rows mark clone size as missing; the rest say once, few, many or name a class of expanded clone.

TGTGCCAGCAGCCAAGATTCAGGGTCGGGCAATGAGCAGTTCTTC	CASSQDSGSGNEQFF	TRBV3-1/TRBV3-2	-	-	15	TRBJ2-1
TGTGCCACAATAGGACTCGAGTACTACAATGAGCAGTTCTTC	CATIGLEYYNEQFF	TRBV15	-	-	14	TRBJ2-1
TGTGCCAGCAAAGCTCAGGGGTACAATGAGCAGTTCTTC	CASKAQGYNEQFF	TRBV2	once	-	13	TRBJ2-1
TGTGCCAGCAGCGTAGAAGAGAGCTCCTATAATTCACCCCTCCACTTT	CASSVEESSYNSPLHF	TRBV9	once	-	16	TRBJ1-6
TGCGCCAGCAGCTGGGACAGGGAGGGGGGTAATTCACCCCTCCACTTT	CASSWDREGGNSPLHF	TRBV5-1	-	TRBD1	16	TRBJ1-6
TGTGCCATCAGTGAGACAGGGACCACAGATACGCAGTATTTT	CAISETGTTDTQYF	TRBV10-3	-	-	14	TRBJ2-3
TGTGCCAGCAGTGAAGACGGAAGAGGGACTGAAGCTTTCTTT	CASSEDGRGTEAFF	TRBV2	-	-	14	TRBJ1-1
TGTGCCACCAGTGAGGGGACAGTCGTCTCTGGGGCCAACGTCCTGACTTTC	CATSEGTVVSGANVLTF	TRBV24-1	-	TRBD1	17	TRBJ2-6
TGTGCCAGCAGTTTCCTACGGGGGGGGGCCTATGGCTACACCTTC	CASSFLRGGAYGYTF	TRBV28	-	-	15	TRBJ1-2
TGTGCCAGCAGTTCTCAGACAGGGGGCTGGGGGCCCCAGCATTTT	CASSSQTGGWGPQHF	TRBV27	-	TRBD1	15	TRBJ1-5
TGTGCCAGCAGTTTGCAAACTGCTGGGGCCAACGTCCTGACTTTC	CASSLQTAGANVLTF	TRBV27	-	-	15	TRBJ2-6
TGTGCCAGCAGCTTAGCCCTGACAGGGAGCCATGGCTACACCTTC	CASSLALTGSHGYTF	TRBV7-2	-	TRBD1	15	TRBJ1-2
TGTGCCAGCAGCCAAGCGTCGAACTATGGCTACACCTTC	CASSQASNYGYTF	TRBV14	-	-	13	TRBJ1-2
TGTGCCAGCGCGGGGACAGGGGGACGCAATCAGCCCCAGCATTTT	CASAGTGGRNQPQHF	TRBV27	-	TRBD1	15	TRBJ1-5
TGCGCCAGCAGGAGGGATAGCAATCAGCCCCAGCATTTT	CASRRDSNQPQHF	TRBV5-1	-	-	13	TRBJ1-5
TGTGCCAGCAGTTTATTGGGACAATTCAATGAGCAGTTCTTC	CASSLLGQFNEQFF	TRBV27	-	-	14	TRBJ2-1
TGCGCCAGCAGCTTGGACACATACGAGCAGTACTTC	CASSLDTYEQYF	TRBV5-1	-	-	12	TRBJ2-7
TGTGCTAGTGGTTTGGCCCTACCGGGACTAGCGGGGGGCGCGAACACCGGGGAGCTGTTTTTT	CASGLALPGLAGGANTGELFF	TRBV12-5	-	TRBD2	21	TRBJ2-2
TGTGCCAGCAGCGTACAGGGAGGGACTGAAGCTTTCTTT	CASSVQGGTEAFF	TRBV27	-	-	13	TRBJ1-1
TGCAGTTCTGACCAGGGGGGCGGCTACACCTTC	CSSDQGGGYTF	TRBV29-1	-	TRBD1	11	TRBJ1-2
TGTGCCAGCAGCTTAGGATTAGGGGACCCGGCGGGGGAGCAGTACTTC	CASSLGLGDPAGEQYF	TRBV11-2	-	-	16	TRBJ2-7
TGCGCCAGCAGCCAGGACACTAGCGGGGGGGCCCGGGTAGATACGCAGTATTTT	CASSQDTSGGARVDTQYF	TRBV4-1	-	TRBD2	18	TRBJ2-3
TGTGCCACCAGTAATAGCGGGGGGGCTATAGATACGCAGTATTTT	CATSNSGGAIDTQYF	TRBV24-1	once	TRBD2	15	TRBJ2-3
TGTGCCAGCTCAGGGAGGGAACGTATGAACACTGAAGCTTTCTTT	CASSGRERMNTEAFF	TRBV18	-	-	15	TRBJ1-1
TGCAGTGCTAGTAGGGACAGGGGGTACGAGCAGTACTTC	CSASRDRGYEQYF	TRBV20-1	-	TRBD1	13	TRBJ2-7
TGTGCCATCATACAGGGTTCCCCCTACGAGCAGTACTTC	CAIIQGSPYEQYF	TRBV6-5	-	-	13	TRBJ2-7
TGTGCCAGCAGCCCGGGGATTAGCGGGGGGGCAACAGATACGCAGTATTTT	CASSPGISGGATDTQYF	TRBV7-8	-	TRBD2	17	TRBJ2-3
TGTGCCAGCAGTTACTCCTTAAATTTTCTGAACACTGAAGCTTTCTTT	CASSYSLNFLNTEAFF	TRBV6-5	-	-	16	TRBJ1-1
TGTGCCAGCAGCCAGGACAGATCCTCTGGGGCCAACGTCCTGACTTTC	CASSQDRSSGANVLTF	TRBV3-1/TRBV3-2	-	-	16	TRBJ2-6
TGTGCCAGCAGTCCACTAAGTACCGGGGGACAGACGTGGAATGAGCAGTTCTTC	CASSPLSTGGQTWNEQFF	TRBV27	once	-	18	TRBJ2-1
TGTGCCAGCAGCTTAGTTCGAGCCGAGCAGTTCTTC	CASSLVRAEQFF	TRBV7-8	once	-	12	TRBJ2-1
TGTGCCAGCAGCTTGAGACTAGCTAAGACCGGGGAGCTGTTTTTT	CASSLRLAKTGELFF	TRBV5-8	-	TRBD2	15	TRBJ2-2
TGTGCCAGCAGTTATGGGACAGAAAACATTCAGTACTTC	CASSYGTENIQYF	TRBV9	-	TRBD1	13	TRBJ2-4
TGCGCCAGCAGCTTGGGCGGGGAAGAGACCCAGTACTTC	CASSLGGEETQYF	TRBV5-1	-	-	13	TRBJ2-5
TGTGCCAGCAGCCGGAAGAAGGCCGGGGTCACCACAGATACGCAGTATTTT	CASSRKKAGVTTDTQYF	TRBV3-1/TRBV3-2	-	-	17	TRBJ2-3
TGTGCCACCAGCAGATCCGGGACTAGCGGGGGTTATGAGCAGTTCTTC	CATSRSGTSGGYEQFF	TRBV15	-	TRBD2	16	TRBJ2-1
TGTGCCAGCAGCAAGGGGGACGGACCATTTTATGGCTACACCTTC	CASSKGDGPFYGYTF	TRBV25-1	-	-	15	TRBJ1-2